Reported below is one T cell receptor beta chain. What it binds is unknown. This sample stems from a study of T cell responses to AZD1222 COVID-19 vaccine. Overall study findings and caveats: The study reported that nearly half of spike-specific TCRs target unmutated variant regions.

V was clipped by 2 bases and J by 3 bases, with 11 bases between them. The CDR3 spans 14 residues. Per germline, CDR1 MNHEY and CDR2 SVGEGT. Profiled with immunoSEQ multiplex PCR; TCRdb holds only in-frame clones, not every one. The table includes about 94,000 clones, nearly 90% detected once. The chain joins TRBV6-2 or TRBV6-3 to TRBJ2-7; D possibly corresponds to TRBD1 (5 bases). Here the sequenced sample was peripheral blood, taken on day 0 of AZD1222 vaccination. This TCR was sampled from an adult in good health. The CDR3 DNA sequence: TGTGCCAGCAGTTACCTCGACAGAGGCTACGAGCAGTACTTC. This translates into CASSYLDRGYEQYF.